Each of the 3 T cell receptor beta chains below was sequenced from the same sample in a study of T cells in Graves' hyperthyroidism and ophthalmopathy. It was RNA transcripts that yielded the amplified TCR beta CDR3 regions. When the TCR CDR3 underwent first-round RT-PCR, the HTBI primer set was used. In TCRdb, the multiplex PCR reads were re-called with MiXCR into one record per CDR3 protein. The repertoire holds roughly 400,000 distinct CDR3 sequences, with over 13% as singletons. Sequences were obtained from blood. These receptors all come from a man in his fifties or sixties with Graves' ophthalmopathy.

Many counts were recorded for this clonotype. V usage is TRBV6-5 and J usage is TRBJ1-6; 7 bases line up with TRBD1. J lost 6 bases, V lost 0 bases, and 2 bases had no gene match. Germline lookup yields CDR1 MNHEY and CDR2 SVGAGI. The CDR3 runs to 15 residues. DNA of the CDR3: TGTGCCAGCAGTTACTCGGGACAGCTTAATTCACCCCTCCACTTT. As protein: CASSYSGQLNSPLHF.

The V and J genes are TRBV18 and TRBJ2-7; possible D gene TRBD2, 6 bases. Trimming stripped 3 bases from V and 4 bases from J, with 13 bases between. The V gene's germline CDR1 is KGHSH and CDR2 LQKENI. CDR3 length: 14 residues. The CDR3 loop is CASSPRDWQYEQYF. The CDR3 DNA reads TGTGCCAGCTCACCCCGGGACTGGCAATACGAGCAGTACTTC.

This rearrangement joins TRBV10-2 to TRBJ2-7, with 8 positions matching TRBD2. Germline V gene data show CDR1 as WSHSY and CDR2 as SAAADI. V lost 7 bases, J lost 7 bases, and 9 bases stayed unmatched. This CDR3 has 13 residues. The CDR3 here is CASISSGRAEQYF. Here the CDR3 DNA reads TGCGCCAGCATTTCCAGCGGGAGAGCTGAGCAGTACTTC.